This section outlines one T cell receptor (beta chain) sequence together with its context. As yet, its antigen is unknown. The sample is drawn from a study of shared clonotypes between healthy human individuals. Study observations and caveats: Unshared clonotypes carried lower generation probabilities than those common to all four donors. Limitation of the genetic and exposure-history diversity represented came from the few donors.

TCRdb's table, derived via immunoSEQ multiplex PCR, lists solely in-frame clones and lacks some. This table has about 580,000 clones, about 98% appearing once. The V gene end was trimmed by 5 bases and the J gene end by 3 bases; junction bases not matched to a gene: 12. The CDR3 extends over 17 amino acids. Germline lookup yields CDR1 SGHAT and CDR2 FQNNGV. Cells designated naive CD8 were CD45RO-negative and were positively selected for CCR7, with terminally differentiated effector memory CD45RA+ cells excluded. Sequencing was performed on naive CD8+ T cells sorted from blood. The receptor was isolated from a man aged 25-45 years in good health. The V gene is TRBV11-2, the J gene TRBJ2-3; TRBD2 matches 9 bases. This chain's CDR3 is CASSHQGGAGGTDTQYF. The DNA of the CDR3 is TGTGCCAGCAGCCACCAGGGCGGGGCGGGAGGGACAGATACGCAGTATTTT.